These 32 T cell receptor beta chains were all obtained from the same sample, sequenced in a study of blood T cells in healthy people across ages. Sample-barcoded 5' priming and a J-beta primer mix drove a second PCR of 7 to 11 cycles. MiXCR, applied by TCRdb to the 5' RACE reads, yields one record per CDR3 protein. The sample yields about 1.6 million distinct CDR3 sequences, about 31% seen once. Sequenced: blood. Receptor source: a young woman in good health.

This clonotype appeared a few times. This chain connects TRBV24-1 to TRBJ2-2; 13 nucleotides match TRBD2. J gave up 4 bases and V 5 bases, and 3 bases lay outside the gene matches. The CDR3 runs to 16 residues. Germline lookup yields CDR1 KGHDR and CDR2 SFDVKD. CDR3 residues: CATSVGLAGVTGELFF. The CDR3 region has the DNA TGTGCCACCAGTGTTGGACTAGCGGGAGTCACCGGGGAGCTGTTTTTT.

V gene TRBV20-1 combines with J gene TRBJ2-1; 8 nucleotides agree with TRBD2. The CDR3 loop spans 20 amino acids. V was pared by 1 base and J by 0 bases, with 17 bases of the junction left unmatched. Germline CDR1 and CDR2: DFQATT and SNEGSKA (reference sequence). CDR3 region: CSARGGLAGDTKSSYNEQFF. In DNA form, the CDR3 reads TGCAGTGCTAGAGGAGGTCTAGCGGGTGATACCAAGAGCTCCTACAATGAGCAGTTCTTC.

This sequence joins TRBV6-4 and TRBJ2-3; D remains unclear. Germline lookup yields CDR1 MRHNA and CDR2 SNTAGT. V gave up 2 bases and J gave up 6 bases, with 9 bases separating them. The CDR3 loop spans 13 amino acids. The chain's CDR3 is CASSDPPSDTQYF. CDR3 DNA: TGTGCCAGCAGTGACCCCCCCTCTGATACGCAGTATTTT.

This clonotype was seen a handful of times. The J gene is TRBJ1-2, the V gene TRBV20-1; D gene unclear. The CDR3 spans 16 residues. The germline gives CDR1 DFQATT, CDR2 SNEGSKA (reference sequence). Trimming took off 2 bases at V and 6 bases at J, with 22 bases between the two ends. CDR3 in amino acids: CSARTHSGSEINGYTF. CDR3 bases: TGCAGTGCTAGAACCCACTCCGGGTCGGAAATTAATGGCTACACCTTC.

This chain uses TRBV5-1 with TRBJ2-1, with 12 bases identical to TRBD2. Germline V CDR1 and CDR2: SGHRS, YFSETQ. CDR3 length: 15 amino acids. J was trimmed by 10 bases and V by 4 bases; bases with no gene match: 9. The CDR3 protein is CASSAGGLAGHEQFF. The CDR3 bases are TGCGCCAGCAGCGCGGGAGGACTAGCGGGACACGAGCAGTTCTTC.

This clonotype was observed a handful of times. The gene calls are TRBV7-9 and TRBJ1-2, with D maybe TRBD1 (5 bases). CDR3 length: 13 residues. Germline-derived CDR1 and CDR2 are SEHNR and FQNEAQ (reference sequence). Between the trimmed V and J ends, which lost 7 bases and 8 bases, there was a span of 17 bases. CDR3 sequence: CASNLGQMGGYTF. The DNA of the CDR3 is TGTGCCAGCAACCTGGGGCAAATGGGCGGCTACACCTTC.

The CDR3 DNA reads TGCAGTGCTAGGAGGCCGGGGGAGACCCAGTACTTC. As protein: CSARRPGETQYF. This chain uses TRBV20-1 with TRBJ2-5, with a weak D call TRBD2 (5 bases). The CDR3 runs to 12 residues. V was cut by 3 bases and J by 5 bases, with 10 bases left in between. Germline loops: CDR1 DFQATT, CDR2 SNEGSKA (reference sequence).

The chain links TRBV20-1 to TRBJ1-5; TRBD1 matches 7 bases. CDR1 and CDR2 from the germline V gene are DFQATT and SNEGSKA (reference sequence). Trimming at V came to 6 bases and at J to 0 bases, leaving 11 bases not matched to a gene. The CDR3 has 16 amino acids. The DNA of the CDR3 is TGCAGTGCCCGAGGACAGGAGCGATATAGCAATCAGCCCCAGCATTTT. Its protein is CSARGQERYSNQPQHF.

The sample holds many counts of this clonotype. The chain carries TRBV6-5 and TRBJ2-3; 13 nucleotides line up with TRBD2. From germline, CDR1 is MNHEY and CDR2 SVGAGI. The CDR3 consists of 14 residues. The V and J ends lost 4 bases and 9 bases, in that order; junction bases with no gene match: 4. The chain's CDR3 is CASSLTSGGHTQYF. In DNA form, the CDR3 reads TGTGCCAGCAGTTTGACTAGCGGGGGGCACACGCAGTATTTT.

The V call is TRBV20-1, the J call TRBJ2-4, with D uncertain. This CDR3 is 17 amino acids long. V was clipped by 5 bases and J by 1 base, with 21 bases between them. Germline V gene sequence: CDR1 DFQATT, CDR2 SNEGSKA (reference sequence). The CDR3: CSAPGSGFSVAKNIQYF. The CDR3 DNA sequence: TGCAGTGCTCCCGGGTCGGGTTTCAGCGTTGCCAAAAACATTCAGTACTTC.

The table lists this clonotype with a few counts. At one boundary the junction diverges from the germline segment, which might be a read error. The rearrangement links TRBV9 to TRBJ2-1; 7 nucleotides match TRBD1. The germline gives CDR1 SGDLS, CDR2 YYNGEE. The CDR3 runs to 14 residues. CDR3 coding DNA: TGTGCCAGCAGTGTAGAGGGGACAGACAATGAGCAGTTCTTC. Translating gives CASSVEGTDNEQFF.

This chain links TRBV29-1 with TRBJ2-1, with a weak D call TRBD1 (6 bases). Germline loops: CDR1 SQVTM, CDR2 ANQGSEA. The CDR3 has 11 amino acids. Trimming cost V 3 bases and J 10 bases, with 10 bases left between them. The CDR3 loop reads CSVDRGTEQFF. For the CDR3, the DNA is TGCAGCGTTGATAGGGGGACAGAGCAGTTCTTC.

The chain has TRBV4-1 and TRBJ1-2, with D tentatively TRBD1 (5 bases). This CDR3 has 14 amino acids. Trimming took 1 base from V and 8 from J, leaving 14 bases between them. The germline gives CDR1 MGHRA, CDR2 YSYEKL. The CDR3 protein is CASSQVLGTDGYTF. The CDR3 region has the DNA TGCGCCAGCAGCCAAGTCTTGGGGACGGACGGCTACACCTTC.

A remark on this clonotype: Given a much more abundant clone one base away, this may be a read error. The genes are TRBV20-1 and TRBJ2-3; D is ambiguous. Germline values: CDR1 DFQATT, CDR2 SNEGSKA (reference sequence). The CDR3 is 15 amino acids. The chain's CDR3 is CSAKAPSDPSDMQYF. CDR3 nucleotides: TGCAGCGCAAAAGCGCCGAGCGATCCGTCGGATATGCAGTATTTT.

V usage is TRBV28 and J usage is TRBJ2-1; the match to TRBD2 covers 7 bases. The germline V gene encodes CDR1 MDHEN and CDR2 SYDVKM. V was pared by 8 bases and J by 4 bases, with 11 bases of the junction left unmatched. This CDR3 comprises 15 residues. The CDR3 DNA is TGTGCCAGCGCCAGCACGGGACTACTATACAATGAGCAGTTCTTC. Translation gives CASASTGLLYNEQFF.

The chain's CDR3 is CASSVDRNGYGYTF. CDR3 nucleotide sequence: TGTGCCAGCAGTGTCGACAGGAACGGGTATGGCTACACCTTC. The rearrangement links TRBV25-1 to TRBJ1-2; a weak D match, TRBD1 (6 bases). Germline CDR1 is MGHDK and CDR2 is SYGVNS. The CDR3 is made up of 14 amino acids. Trimming removed 4 bases at V and 5 bases at J, with 14 bases between.

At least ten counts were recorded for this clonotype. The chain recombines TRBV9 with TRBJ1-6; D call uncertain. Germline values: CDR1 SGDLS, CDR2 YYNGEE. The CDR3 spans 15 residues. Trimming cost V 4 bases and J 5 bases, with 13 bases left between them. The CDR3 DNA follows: TGTGCCAGCAGCCCCCGTTCCTTGCATAATTCACCCCTCCACTTT. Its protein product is CASSPRSLHNSPLHF.

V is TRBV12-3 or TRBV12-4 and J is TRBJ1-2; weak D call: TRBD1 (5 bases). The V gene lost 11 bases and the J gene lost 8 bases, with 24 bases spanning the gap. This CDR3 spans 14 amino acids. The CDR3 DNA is TGTGCCGGAGTGCCCGGCAGGGAAGTTTTGGGCTACACCTTC. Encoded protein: CAGVPGREVLGYTF.

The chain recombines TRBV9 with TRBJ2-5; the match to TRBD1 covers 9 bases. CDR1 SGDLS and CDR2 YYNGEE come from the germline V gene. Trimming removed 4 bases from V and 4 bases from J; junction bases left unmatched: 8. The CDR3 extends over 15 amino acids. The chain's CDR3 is CASSIRTGVTETQYF. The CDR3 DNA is TGTGCCAGCAGCATCCGGACAGGGGTCACAGAGACCCAGTACTTC.

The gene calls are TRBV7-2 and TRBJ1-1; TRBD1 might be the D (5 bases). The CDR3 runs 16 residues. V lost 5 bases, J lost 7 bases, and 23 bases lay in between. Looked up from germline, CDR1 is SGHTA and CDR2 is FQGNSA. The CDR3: CASSPGHGGFRGEAFF. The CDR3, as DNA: TGTGCCAGCAGCCCCGGACATGGGGGATTTCGGGGTGAAGCTTTCTTT. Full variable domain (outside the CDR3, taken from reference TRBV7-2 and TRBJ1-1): GAGVSQSPSNKVTEKGKDVELRCDPISGHTALYWYRQSLGQGLEFLIYFQGNSAPDKSGLPSDRFSAERTGGSVSTLTIQRTQQEDSAVYLCASSPGHGGFRGEAFFGQGTRLTVV.

CDR3 in amino acids: CASSEDILLGDTQYF. DNA for the CDR3: TGTGCCAGCAGTGAAGACATCCTTCTAGGGGATACGCAGTATTTT. The chain has TRBV2 and TRBJ2-3; no clear D gene. Trimming pared 1 base from V and 6 bases from J, leaving 14 bases between. The CDR3 runs 15 residues. The germline V gene has CDR1 SNHLY and CDR2 FYNNEI.

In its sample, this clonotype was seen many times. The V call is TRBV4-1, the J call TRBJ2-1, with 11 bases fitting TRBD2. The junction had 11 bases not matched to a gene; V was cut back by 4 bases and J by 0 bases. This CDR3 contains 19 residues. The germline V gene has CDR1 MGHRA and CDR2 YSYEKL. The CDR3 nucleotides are TGCGCCAGCAGCCCCATCGTGACTAGCGGGGATGGCTCCTACAATGAGCAGTTCTTC. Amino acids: CASSPIVTSGDGSYNEQFF.

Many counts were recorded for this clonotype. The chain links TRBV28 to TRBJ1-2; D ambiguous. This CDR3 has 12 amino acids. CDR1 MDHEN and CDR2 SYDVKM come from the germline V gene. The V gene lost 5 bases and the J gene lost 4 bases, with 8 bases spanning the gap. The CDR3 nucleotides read TGTGCCAGCAGTCGGACGAGCTATGGCTACACCTTC. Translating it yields CASSRTSYGYTF.

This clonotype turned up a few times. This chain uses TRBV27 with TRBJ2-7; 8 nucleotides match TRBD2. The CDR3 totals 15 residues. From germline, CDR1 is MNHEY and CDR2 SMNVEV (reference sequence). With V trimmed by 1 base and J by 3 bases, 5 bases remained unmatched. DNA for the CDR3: TGTGCCAGCAGTTTATTGGGCGGGGGGAACTACGAGCAGTACTTC. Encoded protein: CASSLLGGGNYEQYF.

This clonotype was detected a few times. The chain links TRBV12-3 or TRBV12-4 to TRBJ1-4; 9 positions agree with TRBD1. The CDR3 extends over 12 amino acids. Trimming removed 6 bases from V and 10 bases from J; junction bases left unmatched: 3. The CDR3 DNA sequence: TGTGCCAGCAGCGCGGGACAGGGAAAACTGTTTTTT. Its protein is CASSAGQGKLFF.

This chain's CDR3 is CASSLPGRTDTQYF. In DNA form, the CDR3 reads TGTGCCAGCAGCTTGCCTGGACGGACAGATACGCAGTATTTT. The chain joins TRBV5-6 to TRBJ2-3; D not certain. CDR1 SGHDT and CDR2 YYEEEE come from the germline V gene. Trimming stripped 1 base from V and 3 bases from J, with 9 bases between. This CDR3 region has 14 residues.

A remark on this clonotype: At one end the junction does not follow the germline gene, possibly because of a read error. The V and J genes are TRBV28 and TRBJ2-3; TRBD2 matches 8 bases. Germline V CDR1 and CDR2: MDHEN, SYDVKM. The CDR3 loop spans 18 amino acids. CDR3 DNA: TGTGCCAGCAGTGCACTAGCGGAGGTGCTCCCTAGCACAGACACGCAGTATTTT. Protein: CASSALAEVLPSTDTQYF.

In nucleotides, the CDR3 is TGTGCCAGCAGCGACTTGACAGGGGATACAGATACGCAGTATTTT. Amino acid sequence: CASSDLTGDTDTQYF. The chain joins TRBV11-2 to TRBJ2-3, with 8 positions matching TRBD1. Germline CDR1 SGHAT, CDR2 FQNNGV. V shed 5 bases and J 3 bases; nucleotides not matched to a gene: 7. The CDR3 covers 15 residues.

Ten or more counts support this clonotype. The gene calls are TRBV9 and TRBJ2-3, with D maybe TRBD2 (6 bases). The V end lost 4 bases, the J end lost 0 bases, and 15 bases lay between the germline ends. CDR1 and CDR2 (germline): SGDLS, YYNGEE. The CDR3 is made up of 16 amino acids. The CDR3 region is CASSPSTGTSTDTQYF. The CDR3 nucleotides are TGTGCCAGCAGCCCCTCAACCGGGACTAGCACAGATACGCAGTATTTT.

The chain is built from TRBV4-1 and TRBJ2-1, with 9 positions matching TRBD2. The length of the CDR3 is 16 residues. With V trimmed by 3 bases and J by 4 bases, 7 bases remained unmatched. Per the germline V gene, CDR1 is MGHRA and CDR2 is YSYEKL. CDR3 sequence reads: CASSQGASGIYNEQFF. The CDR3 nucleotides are TGCGCCAGCAGCCAGGGGGCTAGCGGGATTTACAATGAGCAGTTCTTC.

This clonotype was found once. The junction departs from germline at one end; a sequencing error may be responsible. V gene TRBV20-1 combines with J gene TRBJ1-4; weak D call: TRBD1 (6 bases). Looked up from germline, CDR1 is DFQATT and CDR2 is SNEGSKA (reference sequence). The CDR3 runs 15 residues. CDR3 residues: CSACQEQGHDEKRFF. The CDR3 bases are TGCAGTGCGTGCCAAGAACAGGGTCATGATGAAAAACGGTTTTTT.

CDR3: CATSRDVGGNEQFF. The DNA for the CDR3 is TGTGCCACCAGCAGAGATGTAGGGGGGAATGAGCAGTTCTTC. J is TRBJ2-1 and V is TRBV15; D may be TRBD1 or TRBD2 (6 bases each). V dropped 0 bases and J dropped 7 bases, with 10 bases sitting between them. Looked up from germline, CDR1 is LNHNV and CDR2 is YYDKDF (reference sequence). This CDR3 is 14 amino acids long.